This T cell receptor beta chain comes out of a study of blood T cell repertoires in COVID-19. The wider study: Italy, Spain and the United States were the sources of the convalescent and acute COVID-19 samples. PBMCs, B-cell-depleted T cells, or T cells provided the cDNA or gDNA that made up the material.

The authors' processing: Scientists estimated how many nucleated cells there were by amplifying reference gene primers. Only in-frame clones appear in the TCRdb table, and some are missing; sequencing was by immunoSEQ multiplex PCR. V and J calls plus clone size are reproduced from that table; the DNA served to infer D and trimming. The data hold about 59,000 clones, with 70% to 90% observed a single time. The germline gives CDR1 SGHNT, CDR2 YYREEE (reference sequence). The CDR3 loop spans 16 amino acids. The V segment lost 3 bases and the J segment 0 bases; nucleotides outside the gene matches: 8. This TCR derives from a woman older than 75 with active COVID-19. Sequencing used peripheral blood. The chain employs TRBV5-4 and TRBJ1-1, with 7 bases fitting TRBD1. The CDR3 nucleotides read TGTGCCAGCAGCTCCTACAGGGGTGGAATGAACACTGAAGCTTTCTTT. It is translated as CASSSYRGGMNTEAFF.